One sample yielded the 22 T cell receptor beta chains listed below, sequenced in a study of T-cell memory formation after mild COVID-19. MiXCR, applied by TCRdb to the 5' RACE reads, yields one record per CDR3 protein. In the table there are 85,000 to 120,000 distinct CDR3 sequences, approximately 13% of which are singletons. Sample: PBMCs or a T cell subset sorted from them (not recorded which). Receptors were obtained from an adult woman who had mild COVID-19 (a few samples of this study predate the infection). Cell type and time point are not known.

This clonotype turned up a few times. The chain links TRBV5-1 to TRBJ2-1; D is possibly TRBD1 or TRBD2 (6 bases each). Per the germline V gene, CDR1 is SGHRS and CDR2 is YFSETQ. V lost 6 bases to trimming and J lost 2 bases, with 15 bases between them. The CDR3 totals 15 residues. Here the CDR3 reads CASKGGLGTYNEQFF. The CDR3 DNA reads as TGCGCCAGCAAAGGGGGGTTGGGGACCTACAATGAGCAGTTCTTC.

This clonotype was counted between two and nine times. CDR3 loop: CASSLTIGQGAAEFF. The CDR3 nucleotides read TGTGCCAGCAGTTTAACGATTGGACAGGGGGCAGCGGAGTTCTTC. This rearrangement joins TRBV27 to TRBJ2-1, with 11 bases lining up with TRBD1. The CDR3 totals 15 residues. With 2 bases clipped from V and 14 bases from J, the junction kept 11 bases outside the gene matches. Per the germline V gene, CDR1 is MNHEY and CDR2 is SMNVEV (reference sequence).

The J gene is TRBJ1-5, the V gene TRBV24-1, with 7 nucleotides matching TRBD1. This CDR3 contains 15 residues. V lost 11 bases to trimming and J lost 3 bases; unmatched junction nucleotides: 12. Germline-derived CDR1 and CDR2 are KGHDR and SFDVKD. The CDR3 spells CAKNPPGQLNQPQHF. Here the CDR3 DNA reads TGTGCCAAGAACCCGCCGGGACAGCTCAATCAGCCCCAGCATTTT.

The chain employs TRBV29-1 and TRBJ2-5; unclear D gene. This CDR3 contains 14 residues. Trimming pared 0 bases from V and 1 base from J, leaving 9 bases between. The germline CDR1 and CDR2 sequences are SQVTM and ANQGSEA. The CDR3 loop reads CSVEEGAVQETQYF. In DNA form, the CDR3 reads TGCAGCGTTGAAGAGGGTGCAGTCCAAGAGACCCAGTACTTC.

The chain is built from TRBV7-2 and TRBJ2-7; maybe TRBD1 (5 bases). V was pared by 6 bases and J by 3 bases, with 18 bases between. There are 15 residues in the CDR3. Germline CDR1 reads SGHTA; CDR2 reads FQGNSA. CDR3 amino acids: CASSRFFARDYEQYF. CDR3 nucleotides: TGTGCCAGCAGTAGATTTTTTGCCAGGGACTACGAGCAGTACTTC.

This clonotype was observed a single time. CDR3 region: CASSLVGTNTEAFF. As DNA, the CDR3 is TGTGCCAGCAGTTTAGTGGGGACAAACACTGAAGCTTTCTTT. The rearrangement uses TRBV27 and TRBJ1-1, with D perhaps matching TRBD1 (6 bases). Looked up from germline, CDR1 is MNHEY and CDR2 is SMNVEV (reference sequence). This CDR3 region has 14 residues. With 2 bases removed from V and 2 bases from J, the gap between germline ends came to 9 bases.

In DNA, the CDR3 is TGCGCCAGCAGACTAGCGGACTCCTACGAGCAGTACTTC. It translates to CASRLADSYEQYF. V gene TRBV5-1 combines with J gene TRBJ2-7; 8 bases agree with TRBD2. V trimming: 5 bases; J trimming: 0 bases; junction bases outside the gene matches: 1. This CDR3 has 13 amino acids. The germline CDR1 and CDR2 sequences are SGHRS and YFSETQ. The entire variable domain, with the rest obtained from reference TRBV5-1 and TRBJ2-7, is as follows: KAGVTQTPRYLIKTRGQQVTLSCSPISGHRSVSWYQQTPGQGLQFLFEYFSETQRNKGNFPGRFSGRQFSNSRSEMNVSTLELGDSALYLCASRLADSYEQYFGPGTRLTVT.

The chain is built from TRBV4-1 and TRBJ1-1; tentatively, D is TRBD1 (5 bases). Trimming took off 6 bases at V and 1 base at J, with 18 bases between the two ends. The CDR3 runs 16 residues. CDR1 MGHRA and CDR2 YSYEKL come from the germline V gene. CDR3 in amino acids: CASSHGVSQENTEAFF. DNA of the CDR3: TGCGCCAGCAGTCATGGGGTTTCACAGGAGAACACTGAAGCTTTCTTT.

This clonotype was recorded a few times. The chain has TRBV7-9 and TRBJ2-3; D possibly corresponds to TRBD2 (6 bases). The ends were cut back, 5 bases at V and 6 bases at J, with 15 bases in the middle. Germline V gene lookup returns CDR1 SEHNR and CDR2 FQNEAQ (reference sequence). This CDR3 spans 14 amino acids. The CDR3 reads CASSPRDFKDTQYF. In nucleotides, the CDR3 is TGTGCCAGCAGCCCCCGGGACTTCAAGGATACGCAGTATTTT.

This clonotype was picked up a small number of times. The chain uses TRBV2 and TRBJ2-3, with a tentative D call TRBD1 (5 bases). The CDR3 is made up of 13 amino acids. V lost 3 bases and J lost 3, with 7 bases in between. CDR1 is SNHLY, CDR2 FYNNEI, per germline. The chain's CDR3 is CASSDRVTDTQYF. CDR3 bases: TGTGCCAGCAGTGACAGGGTTACAGATACGCAGTATTTT.

In this sample, this clonotype turned up a few times. V is TRBV27 and J is TRBJ1-1, with D maybe TRBD1 (6 bases). V lost 3 bases to trimming and J lost 5 bases, with 13 bases between them. The CDR3 has 14 amino acids. From germline, CDR1 is MNHEY and CDR2 SMNVEV (reference sequence). The CDR3 nucleotides read TGTGCCAGCAGTTTGGGACACCTCGGGACTGAAGCTTTCTTT. This sequence encodes CASSLGHLGTEAFF.

V gene TRBV4-2 combines with J gene TRBJ2-6, with 9 bases identical to TRBD1. J gave up 1 base and V 8 bases, and 6 bases lay outside the gene matches. The CDR3 is 16 residues long. Germline CDR1 reads LGHNA; CDR2 reads YNFKEQ. The CDR3 loop reads CASRPGQGSGANVLTF. The DNA for the CDR3 is TGTGCCAGCCGTCCGGGACAGGGATCTGGGGCCAACGTCCTGACTTTC.

This chain joins TRBV7-9 and TRBJ2-1; 10 bases fit TRBD2. V lost 3 bases, J lost 5 bases, and 4 bases stayed unmatched. Germline lookup yields CDR1 SEHNR and CDR2 FQNEAQ (reference sequence). The CDR3 consists of 15 residues. CDR3 loop: CASSFSGGMNNEQFF. The DNA of the CDR3 is TGTGCCAGCAGCTTTAGCGGGGGGATGAACAATGAGCAGTTCTTC.

This clonotype has just a few counts. The V gene is TRBV6-5, the J gene TRBJ2-1; D is tentatively TRBD1 or TRBD2 (5 bases each). The V end was cut by 2 bases, the J end by 10 bases, with 15 bases between. CDR1 and CDR2 (germline): MNHEY, SVGAGI. The CDR3 runs to 14 residues. The CDR3 protein is CASSYRDQGKEQFF. The DNA for the CDR3 is TGTGCCAGCAGTTACCGGGACCAAGGGAAGGAGCAGTTCTTC.

The genes are TRBV5-1 and TRBJ1-1, with 8 bases that match TRBD1. Germline V gene sequence: CDR1 SGHRS, CDR2 YFSETQ. Unmatched junction bases numbered 0, after V lost 1 base and J lost 1 base. The CDR3 covers 14 residues. This CDR3 reads CASSLTGGNTEAFF. CDR3 DNA sequence: TGCGCCAGCAGCTTGACAGGGGGGAACACTGAAGCTTTCTTT.

This clonotype showed up just a few times. The chain links TRBV7-9 to TRBJ1-2; 7 bases agree with TRBD1. There are 15 residues in the CDR3. Losses at the gene ends were 5 bases for V and 4 bases for J; bases not matched to a gene: 10. Germline V CDR1 and CDR2: SEHNR, FQNEAQ (reference sequence). DNA for the CDR3: TGTGCCAGCAGCGTAACAGGGGACCAGGCCTATGGCTACACCTTC. Its protein is CASSVTGDQAYGYTF.

The sample holds many counts of this clonotype. The CDR3: CASNDRDSAYEQYF. In DNA, the CDR3 is TGTGCCAGCAACGACAGGGACAGCGCCTACGAGCAGTACTTC. V is TRBV28 and J is TRBJ2-7, with 7 bases identical to TRBD1. Per the germline V gene, CDR1 is MDHEN and CDR2 is SYDVKM. J was trimmed by 2 bases and V by 7 bases; bases with no gene match: 8. The CDR3 runs 14 residues. Looking up the rest from reference TRBV28 and TRBJ2-7 gives the full variable domain: DVKVTQSSRYLVKRTGEKVFLECVQDMDHENMFWYRQDPGLGLRLIYFSYDVKMKEKGDIPEGYSVSREKKERFSLILESASTNQTSMYLCASNDRDSAYEQYFGPGTRLTVT.

V and J are TRBV5-6 and TRBJ2-6; D unclear. The germline gives CDR1 SGHDT, CDR2 YYEEEE. Trimming left V 4 bases short and J 4 bases short, with 6 bases between. This CDR3 has 13 residues. The CDR3 here is CASSETGANVLTF. The CDR3 region has the DNA TGTGCCAGCAGCGAAACGGGGGCCAACGTCCTGACTTTC. Full variable domain (outside the CDR3, taken from reference TRBV5-6 and TRBJ2-6): DAGVTQSPTHLIKTRGQQVTLRCSPKSGHDTVSWYQQALGQGPQFIFQYYEEEERQRGNFPDRFSGHQFPNYSSELNVNALLLGDSALYLCASSETGANVLTFGAGSRLTVL.

V and J are TRBV6-5 and TRBJ2-1; D may be TRBD1 (6 bases). This CDR3 has 15 amino acids. The V gene's germline CDR1 is MNHEY and CDR2 SVGAGI. Deletions cut 6 bases from V and 1 base from J, with 13 bases between. CDR3 protein: CASRPAQGSYNEQFF. In DNA form, the CDR3 reads TGTGCCAGCAGACCAGCACAGGGTTCCTACAATGAGCAGTTCTTC.

This chain joins TRBV11-3 and TRBJ2-7; 9 bases fit TRBD1. J lost 3 bases, V lost 0 bases, and 3 bases had no gene match. CDR3 length: 15 amino acids. Germline V CDR1 and CDR2: SGHNT, YENEEA. Written as DNA, the CDR3 is TGTGCCAGCAGCTTAGATAGGGACAGGGACTACGAGCAGTACTTC. Its translation: CASSLDRDRDYEQYF.

This chain links TRBV4-1 with TRBJ1-2; D ambiguous. V was shortened by 3 bases and J by 2 bases, with 7 bases between the two germline ends. Germline CDR1 is MGHRA and CDR2 is YSYEKL. CDR3 length: 13 residues. The CDR3 loop is CASSHPGNYGYTF. The DNA for the CDR3 is TGCGCCAGCAGCCATCCGGGGAACTATGGCTACACCTTC.

The genes are TRBV7-8 and TRBJ2-1; D is undetermined. The CDR3 is made up of 14 amino acids. The germline V gene encodes CDR1 SGHVS and CDR2 FQNEAQ. V lost 1 base and J 10 bases, leaving 14 bases between the germline ends. The CDR3 sequence: CASSLVPFVREQFF. The CDR3 DNA follows: TGTGCCAGCAGCTTAGTCCCCTTCGTTCGGGAGCAGTTCTTC.